This is a list of T cell receptor beta chains from one sample in a study of identical twins. Using its own MiXCR run on the 5' RACE reads, TCRdb lists one record per CDR3 protein. The sample consists of nearly 200,000 distinct CDR3 sequences, 15% to 20% of them appearing once. The same sample was also studied in work on T cells expressing NK-cell markers.

Sequenced input: CD8+ T cells sorted from blood. These receptors were obtained from a woman aged 18-29 years in good health. The CDR3 runs from the conserved cysteine through the conserved F or W. Each record gives: clone size, D gene, V gene, J gene, CDR3 DNA, CDR3 protein. A D gene is named only where the DNA matches it firmly. Expanded clones are given a class, and other clones once, few, many or no size at all.

few	TRBD1	TRBV4-2	TRBJ1-6	TGTGCCAGCAGCCAAGGATCGCGAGTAGCGACAGGGGGAAATTCACCCCTCCACTTT	CASSQGSRVATGGNSPLHF
.	TRBD1	TRBV7-9	TRBJ2-3	TGTGCCAGCGGCCTAGGGACAGACACAGATACGCAGTATTTT	CASGLGTDTDTQYF
few	.	TRBV29-1	TRBJ2-4	TGCAGCGTCAAAACAGTAGCCAAAAACATTCAGTACTTC	CSVKTVAKNIQYF
many	.	TRBV19	TRBJ2-7	TGTGCCAGTAGTATCGCACCGGACCACTACTACGAGCAGTACTTC	CASSIAPDHYYEQYF
.	TRBD2	TRBV20-1	TRBJ2-7	TGCAGTGCTAGGGTTAGCGGGATCCCCTACGAGCAGTACTTC	CSARVSGIPYEQYF
.	TRBD2	TRBV25-1	TRBJ2-2	TGTGCCAGCAGTGAAGCGGGAGTGGACACCGGGGAGCTGTTTTTT	CASSEAGVDTGELFF
few	.	TRBV20-1	TRBJ1-1	TGCAGTGCTAGAGATCGGGGAGGCACTGAAGCTTTCTTT	CSARDRGGTEAFF
few	TRBD2	TRBV13	TRBJ2-1	TGTGCCAGCAGCACCAGGGGACTAGCGGATGAGCAGTTCTTC	CASSTRGLADEQFF
.	TRBD2	TRBV6-1	TRBJ2-1	TGTGCCAGCAGCCAGGCCGGGACTAGCGGGGACAATGAGCAGTTCTTC	CASSQAGTSGDNEQFF
.	.	TRBV6-1	TRBJ1-1	TGTGCCAGCAGTCCGATAAACGGGGGAGGCACTGAAGCTTTCTTT	CASSPINGGGTEAFF
.	TRBD2	TRBV7-9	TRBJ2-1	TGTGCCAGCACTCATTCTAGCGGGCTGAGCTCCTACAATGAGCAGTTCTTC	CASTHSSGLSSYNEQFF